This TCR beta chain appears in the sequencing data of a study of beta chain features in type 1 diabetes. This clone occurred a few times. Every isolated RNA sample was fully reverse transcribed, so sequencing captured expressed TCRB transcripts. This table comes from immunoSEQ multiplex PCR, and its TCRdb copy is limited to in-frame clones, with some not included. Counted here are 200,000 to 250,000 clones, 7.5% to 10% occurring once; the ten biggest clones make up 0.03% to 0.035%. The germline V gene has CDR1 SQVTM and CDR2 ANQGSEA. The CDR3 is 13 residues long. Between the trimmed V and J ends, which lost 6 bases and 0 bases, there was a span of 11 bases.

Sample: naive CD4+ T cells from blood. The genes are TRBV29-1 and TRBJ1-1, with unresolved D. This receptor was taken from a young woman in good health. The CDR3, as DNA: TGCAGCGTGTCCGGGGTGCTGAACACTGAAGCTTTCTTT. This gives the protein CSVSGVLNTEAFF. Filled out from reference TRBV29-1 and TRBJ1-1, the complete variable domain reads SAVISQKPSRDICQRGTSLTIQCQVDSQVTMMFWYRQQPGQSLTLIATANQGSEATYESGFVIDKFPISRPNLTFSTLTVSNMSPEDSSIYLCSVSGVLNTEAFFGQGTRLTVV.